The 10 T cell receptor beta chains below all came from one sample that was sequenced in a study of technical replicates of blood from a few donors. Profiled with immunoSEQ multiplex PCR; TCRdb holds only in-frame clones, not every one. The table has about 15,000 clones, 75% to 90% seen once. Sequencing was performed on PBMCs. Receptors originate from a human donor in good health.

The rearrangement uses TRBV7-6 and TRBJ2-1, with D maybe TRBD2 (6 bases). V lost 5 bases to trimming and J lost 0 bases, with 11 bases between them. The CDR3 totals 15 residues. Germline CDR1 and CDR2: SGHVS and FNYEAQ. The CDR3 DNA follows: TGTGCCAGCAGCCTGGGACTTAGCTCCTACAATGAGCAGTTCTTC. Its translation is CASSLGLSSYNEQFF.

The chain links TRBV7-7 to TRBJ2-3; 10 positions agree with TRBD2. CDR1 and CDR2 from the germline V gene are SSHAT and FNYEAQ (reference sequence). Trimming cost V 5 bases and J 2 bases; bases outside gene matches: 4. The CDR3 is 15 amino acids. The CDR3 DNA sequence: TGTGCCAGCAGCAAGGGACTAGCGATCACAGATACGCAGTATTTT. Residues: CASSKGLAITDTQYF.

The chain employs TRBV27 and TRBJ1-4, with a weak D call TRBD1 (6 bases). Trimming pared 2 bases from V and 6 bases from J, leaving 16 bases between. This CDR3 region has 16 residues. CDR1 MNHEY and CDR2 SMNVEV come from the germline V gene (reference sequence). The chain's CDR3 is CASSLHGGKRDEKLFF. In DNA, the CDR3 is TGTGCCAGCAGTTTACATGGGGGCAAACGGGATGAAAAACTGTTTTTT.

This clone was seen a few times. The DNA for the CDR3 is TGTGCCAGCAGCGTATCCTACGTAACTAATGAAAAACTGTTTTTT. Amino acid sequence: CASSVSYVTNEKLFF. This chain uses TRBV9 with TRBJ1-4; D unclear. This CDR3 comprises 15 residues. Trimming took 1 base from V and 1 from J, leaving 8 bases between them. The germline CDR1 and CDR2 sequences are SGDLS and YYNGEE. The complete variable domain, with remaining parts taken from reference TRBV9 and TRBJ1-4, reads DSGVTQTPKHLITATGQRVTLRCSPRSGDLSVYWYQQSLDQGLQFLIQYYNGEERAKGNILERFSAQQFPDLHSELNLSSLELGDSALYFCASSVSYVTNEKLFFGSGTQLSVL.

The V gene is TRBV2, the J gene TRBJ2-1, with 9 bases lining up with TRBD2. V shed 7 bases and J 5 bases; nucleotides not matched to a gene: 12. The CDR3 loop spans 16 amino acids. From germline, CDR1 is SNHLY and CDR2 FYNNEI. The CDR3 spells CASTELGLAGNNEQFF. The CDR3 DNA is TGTGCCAGCACCGAACTGGGGCTAGCGGGAAACAATGAGCAGTTCTTC.

This chain uses TRBV30 with TRBJ1-2; 11 nucleotides match TRBD1. The length of the CDR3 is 13 residues. V lost 7 bases to trimming and J lost 5 bases; unmatched junction nucleotides: 6. CDR1 and CDR2 (germline): GTSNPN, SVGIG (reference sequence). The CDR3 region has the DNA TGTGCCTCGCTGCGGGACAGGGGGTATGGCTACACCTTC. It specifies CASLRDRGYGYTF.

V usage is TRBV14 and J usage is TRBJ1-5; D is uncertain. The germline V gene has CDR1 SGHDN and CDR2 FVKESK. CDR3 length equals 13 residues. Trimming shortened V by 4 bases and J by 5 bases, and 9 bases separated the two germline ends. The DNA of the CDR3 is TGTGCCAGCAGCCCAACCGAGGATCAGCCCCAGCATTTT. Translating gives CASSPTEDQPQHF.

The rearrangement uses TRBV29-1 and TRBJ2-1, with TRBD1 identical over 7 bases. Germline V CDR1 and CDR2: SQVTM, ANQGSEA. The CDR3 runs to 17 residues. Losses at the gene ends were 7 bases for V and 5 bases for J; bases not matched to a gene: 20. The CDR3 DNA sequence: TGCAGCGGACAGGGTTTTCCCGGACCAACAAATAACAATGAGCAGTTCTTC. It specifies CSGQGFPGPTNNNEQFF.

This clone was counted once. The chain has TRBV19 and TRBJ2-7, with a possible D match to TRBD2 (6 bases). The germline gives CDR1 LNHDA, CDR2 SQIVND (reference sequence). The V and J ends lost 7 bases and 0 bases respectively, with 19 bases between them. The CDR3 length is 16 residues. CDR3 nucleotide sequence: TGTGCCAGTACGGTCGCCCTGGGAGGTGGCTCCTACGAGCAGTACTTC. Translating it yields CASTVALGGGSYEQYF.

The chain has TRBV10-2 and TRBJ1-2; a possible D gene is TRBD1 (5 bases). This CDR3 contains 15 residues. CDR1 and CDR2 (germline): WSHSY, SAAADI. The V end lost 9 bases, the J end lost 2 bases, and 19 bases lay between the germline ends. CDR3 DNA: TGCGCCAGTCGACCGGGTGGGGCGGGGAACTATGGCTACACCTTC. Its translation: CASRPGGAGNYGYTF.